This passage covers 14 T cell receptor beta chains from one sample sequenced in a study of blood T cell repertoires in COVID-19. The assay was immunoSEQ multiplex PCR, and TCRdb's table has in-frame clones only and misses some. The sample gives under 250,000 clones, around 88% of which show up once; roughly 6% is in the top ten. Sequenced: peripheral blood. The receptors shown here come from a woman in her 30s with COVID-19, enrolled during active disease.

V is TRBV7-2 and J is TRBJ1-2; TRBD1 matches 8 bases. The CDR3 spans 14 residues. Losses at the gene ends were 3 bases for V and 8 bases for J; bases not matched to a gene: 8. CDR1 is SGHTA and CDR2 is FQGNSA in the germline V gene. The DNA for the CDR3 is TGTGCCAGCAGCTTTACCGGACAGGGCCTCGGCTACACCTTC. Translating gives CASSFTGQGLGYTF.

The V call is TRBV7-8, the J call TRBJ1-3; 10 bases fit TRBD1. V gave up 5 bases and J gave up 6 bases; unmatched junction bases: 4. The germline CDR1 and CDR2 sequences are SGHVS and FQNEAQ. This CDR3 is built from 14 residues. The CDR3 region is CASSVGTGENTIYF. The CDR3 region has the DNA TGTGCCAGCAGCGTAGGGACAGGGGAAAACACCATATATTTT.

The chain employs TRBV10-2 and TRBJ2-1; 12 bases match TRBD2. Trimming removed 6 bases from V and 8 bases from J; junction bases left unmatched: 8. CDR1 and CDR2 (germline): WSHSY, SAAADI. This CDR3 is 15 amino acids long. CDR3 nucleotides: TGCGCCAGCAGGGCTAGCGGGGGGGCTCGGGATGAGCAGTTCTTC. As protein: CASRASGGARDEQFF.

The chain recombines TRBV15 with TRBJ2-5; unclear D gene. V was shortened by 0 bases and J by 2 bases, with 10 bases between the two germline ends. The CDR3 has 15 residues. The germline gives CDR1 LNHNV, CDR2 YYDKDF (reference sequence). Here the CDR3 reads CATSREGQAQETQYF. CDR3 nucleotide sequence: TGTGCCACCAGCAGAGAAGGCCAGGCACAAGAGACCCAGTACTTC.

This chain links TRBV6-2 or TRBV6-3 with TRBJ2-5; D is unresolved. V was pared by 5 bases and J by 1 base, with 11 bases between. Germline loops: CDR1 MNHEY, CDR2 SVGEGT. This CDR3 has 14 amino acids. CDR3 sequence reads: CASSPTGAQETQYF. In nucleotides, the CDR3 is TGTGCCAGCAGTCCGACTGGCGCCCAAGAGACCCAGTACTTC.

V gene TRBV21-1 combines with J gene TRBJ2-7; no DNA check was done on the table's D call, TRBD2. TRBV21-1 is labeled a pseudogene. This CDR3 is 15 amino acids long. CDR3 nucleotide sequence: TGTGCCAGCAGCACCGACCGAGAGGGCCTTTACGAGCAGTACGTC. This codes for CASSTDREGLYEQYV.

V usage is TRBV10-3 and J usage is TRBJ2-3; maybe TRBD2 (7 bases). With 6 bases removed from V and 8 bases from J, the gap between germline ends came to 15 bases. Germline V gene lookup returns CDR1 ENHRY and CDR2 SYGVKD. There are 13 residues in the CDR3. CDR3 in amino acids: CAISHGGDTTQYF. CDR3 nucleotide sequence: TGTGCCATCAGCCATGGGGGGGACACTACGCAGTATTTT.

The genes are TRBV7-8 and TRBJ2-3, with 8 bases identical to TRBD2. Germline assignment: CDR1 SGHVS and CDR2 FQNEAQ. J was trimmed by 5 bases and V by 0 bases; bases with no gene match: 10. The CDR3 totals 17 residues. Written as DNA, the CDR3 is TGTGCCAGCAGCTTAGCACCCCCCGGGGGGGCCAAAGATACGCAGTATTTT. Protein product: CASSLAPPGGAKDTQYF.

The gene calls are TRBV5-1 and TRBJ1-2, with 7 bases matching TRBD1. Germline CDR1 and CDR2: SGHRS and YFSETQ. The CDR3 covers 15 residues. Unmatched junction bases numbered 7, after V lost 4 bases and J lost 1 base. CDR3: CASSPRDSLNYGYTF. The CDR3 nucleotides read TGCGCCAGCAGCCCCCGGGACAGTCTTAACTATGGCTACACCTTC.

This chain connects TRBV5-6 to TRBJ1-3; D not resolved. Germline V gives CDR1 SGHDT, CDR2 YYEEEE. There are 15 residues in the CDR3. V shed 4 bases and J shed 0 bases, with 11 bases lying between them. The CDR3 DNA follows: TGTGCCAGCAGCCACGGGAGCCACTCTGGAAACACCATATATTTT. This sequence encodes CASSHGSHSGNTIYF.

The chain links TRBV6-5 to TRBJ1-6; weak D call: TRBD1 (6 bases). Germline assignment: CDR1 MNHEY and CDR2 SVGAGI. CDR3 length: 15 amino acids. Trimming stripped 2 bases from V and 8 bases from J, with 13 bases between. The CDR3 sequence is CASSYTGTSHSPLHF. The CDR3 DNA is TGTGCCAGCAGTTACACCGGGACATCGCATTCACCCCTCCACTTT.

The chain employs TRBV27 and TRBJ1-1; TRBD1 aligns across 8 bases. The V segment lost 5 bases and the J segment 3 bases; nucleotides outside the gene matches: 8. Germline CDR1 MNHEY, CDR2 SMNVEV (reference sequence). The CDR3 extends over 15 amino acids. CDR3 protein: CASSPGTGLYTEAFF. The CDR3 nucleotides are TGTGCCAGCAGTCCTGGGACAGGTCTGTACACTGAAGCTTTCTTT.

The gene calls are TRBV11-3 and TRBJ2-7; a possible D gene is TRBD2 (6 bases). This CDR3 has 14 residues. Trimming took off 6 bases at V and 3 bases at J, with 15 bases between the two ends. Germline lookup yields CDR1 SGHNT and CDR2 YENEEA. The CDR3 sequence: CASSRPGLSYEQYV. The CDR3 DNA is TGTGCCAGCAGTCGTCCGGGACTTAGCTACGAGCAGTACGTC.

This clone was seen once. The chain links TRBV4-3 to TRBJ2-3, with 9 positions matching TRBD2. Trimming removed 0 bases from V and 1 base from J; junction bases left unmatched: 8. This CDR3 has 18 residues. The V gene's germline CDR1 is LGHNA and CDR2 YSLEER. The CDR3: CASSQDAGGGAGTDTQYF. As DNA, the CDR3 is TGCGCCAGCAGCCAAGATGCTGGCGGGGGGGCGGGCACAGATACGCAGTATTTT.